This record concerns one T cell receptor (beta chain) sequence. Its target is unknown. The sample is drawn from a study of vaccination and CD4 T cells after COVID-19. The wider study: SARS-CoV-2 was confirmed by nasal swab PCR; disease was mild in fewer than ten, severe in one.

General study points: Convalescent patients had a median roughly 86% of post-vaccine SARS-CoV-2-reactive clones that were detected only after vaccination, not before it.

The treatment: approximately nine-day PBMC culture with coronavirus spike peptide pools or control peptides (ViraFEST assay). Trimming removed 5 bases from V and 7 bases from J; junction bases left unmatched: 4. The CDR3 contains 13 residues. Germline V gives CDR1 SGHTA, CDR2 FQGTGA. Scientists ran DNA taken from cultured CD4+ T cells through the Oncomine TCR Beta short-read assay for sequencing. TCRdb independently ran MiXCR on the PCR reads; one entry per CDR3 protein. The sample lists roughly 15,000 distinct CDR3 sequences; approximately 57% were seen once. The sequenced sample was CD4+ T cells from blood, cultured in vitro. The sequence was obtained from a human donor who had recovered from COVID-19. This chain joins TRBV7-3 and TRBJ2-2, with 7 bases matching TRBD2. CDR3 region: CASSESGIGELFF. In DNA, the CDR3 is TGTGCCAGCAGCGAGAGCGGGATCGGGGAGCTGTTTTTT.